Below, 5 T cell receptor beta chains from the same sample are listed, as sequenced in a study of T cell responses to AZD1222 COVID-19 vaccine. Profiling relied on immunoSEQ multiplex PCR, and the TCRdb table lists in-frame clones only, not all of them. The table shows 150,000 or so clones, with about nine tenths occurring only once. The sequencing here drew on peripheral blood, taken on day 0 of AZD1222 vaccination. The receptor source for this set is an adult in good health.

V is TRBV19 and J is TRBJ2-3; D is perhaps TRBD1 or TRBD2 (5 bases each). Germline-derived CDR1 and CDR2 are LNHDA and SQIVND (reference sequence). This CDR3 comprises 15 residues. V was shortened by 1 base and J by 3 bases, with 11 bases between the two germline ends. This CDR3 is CASSIAGAGTDTQYF. The DNA of the CDR3 is TGTGCCAGTAGTATAGCTGGGGCGGGTACAGATACGCAGTATTTT.

This clone was counted a single time. J is TRBJ2-7 and V is TRBV5-1; D might be TRBD1 (6 bases). Per germline, CDR1 SGHRS and CDR2 YFSETQ. V lost 1 base and J 2 bases, leaving 7 bases between the germline ends. The CDR3 runs to 13 residues. The CDR3 DNA reads as TGCGCCAGCAGCTTGACAGGGACCTACGAGCAGTACTTC. This translates into CASSLTGTYEQYF.

The chain links TRBV6-2 or TRBV6-3 to TRBJ1-2; D unresolved. CDR3 length: 12 amino acids. The V gene's germline CDR1 is MNHEY and CDR2 SVGEGT. V dropped 3 bases and J dropped 4 bases, with 6 bases sitting between them. CDR3 sequence reads: CASSYGSYGYTF. The CDR3 nucleotides are TGTGCCAGCAGTTATGGCAGCTATGGCTACACCTTC.

This clone has just one count. The chain uses TRBV7-8 and TRBJ2-2; D is undetermined. Per germline, CDR1 SGHVS and CDR2 FQNEAQ. The CDR3 is 15 residues long. V lost 0 bases and J 4 bases, leaving 9 bases between the germline ends. The CDR3 DNA sequence: TGTGCCAGCAGCTTAGCGGTAGGGTCCACCGGGGAGCTGTTTTTT. This translates into CASSLAVGSTGELFF.

The rearrangement uses TRBV5-1 and TRBJ2-7; D might be TRBD2 (6 bases). The germline CDR1 and CDR2 sequences are SGHRS and YFSETQ. This CDR3 is built from 14 residues. V dropped 3 bases and J dropped 6 bases, with 16 bases sitting between them. CDR3 nucleotides: TGCGCCAGCAGCTGGGGGACTGAGCTCGGCGAGCAGTACTTC. Translation gives CASSWGTELGEQYF.